The 4 T cell receptor beta chains in this list originate from one sample, sequenced in a study of blood T cell repertoires in COVID-19. Only in-frame clones appear in the TCRdb table, and some are missing; sequencing was by immunoSEQ multiplex PCR. The sample carries 100,000 to 150,000 clones, 86% recorded once. The source material was peripheral blood. These receptors originate from a human donor in a cohort sampled during active COVID-19.

V gene TRBV7-2 combines with J gene TRBJ1-2; 9 nucleotides match TRBD1. The germline V gene encodes CDR1 SGHTA and CDR2 FQGNSA. V shed 5 bases, J shed 6 bases, and the junction held 13 bases outside the gene matches. CDR3 length: 16 residues. CDR3 sequence (DNA): TGTGCCAGCAGCACCCCCGGACGACAGGGGGATAATGGCTACACCTTC. This gives the protein CASSTPGRQGDNGYTF.

The V gene is TRBV7-9, the J gene TRBJ2-2; D remains unclear. V shed 3 bases and J shed 1 base, with 3 bases lying between them. The CDR3 length is 13 residues. CDR1 is SEHNR, CDR2 FQNEAQ, per germline (reference sequence). The CDR3 region is CASSFGNTGELFF. In DNA, the CDR3 is TGTGCCAGCAGCTTCGGGAACACCGGGGAGCTGTTTTTT. Complete variable domain (other parts from reference TRBV7-9 and TRBJ2-2): DTGVSQNPRHKITKRGQNVTFRCDPISEHNRLYWYRQTLGQGPEFLTYFQNEAQLEKSRLLSDRFSAERPKGSFSTLEIQRTEQGDSAMYLCASSFGNTGELFFGEGSRLTVL.

The chain links TRBV5-6 to TRBJ2-3; 12 nucleotides align to TRBD2. Germline CDR1 is SGHDT and CDR2 is YYEEEE. The CDR3 totals 16 residues. After removal of 4 bases from V and 8 bases from J, the junction contained 11 bases not matched to a gene. CDR3 region: CASSASTSGRLSTQYF. CDR3 bases: TGTGCCAGCAGCGCCTCGACTAGCGGGAGATTGAGTACGCAGTATTTT.

The chain joins TRBV6-5 to TRBJ2-7; maybe TRBD2 (6 bases). Germline V gene lookup returns CDR1 MNHEY and CDR2 SVGAGI. The CDR3 has 13 amino acids. Trimming removed 6 bases from V and 6 bases from J, with 15 bases in between. The CDR3 sequence: CASRKIGTPEQYF. The CDR3 DNA reads as TGTGCCAGCAGGAAAATCGGGACTCCCGAGCAGTACTTC.